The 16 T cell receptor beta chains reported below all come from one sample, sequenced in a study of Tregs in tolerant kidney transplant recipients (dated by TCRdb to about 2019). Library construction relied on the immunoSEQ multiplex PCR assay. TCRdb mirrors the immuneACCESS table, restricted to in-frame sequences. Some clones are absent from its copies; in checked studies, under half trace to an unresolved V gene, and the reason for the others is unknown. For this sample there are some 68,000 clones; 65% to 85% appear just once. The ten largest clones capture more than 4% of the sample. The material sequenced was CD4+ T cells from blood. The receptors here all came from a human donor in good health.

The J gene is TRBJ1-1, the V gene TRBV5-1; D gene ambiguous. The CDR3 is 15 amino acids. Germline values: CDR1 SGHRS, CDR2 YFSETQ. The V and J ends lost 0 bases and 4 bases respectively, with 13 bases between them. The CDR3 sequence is CASSLGSGEATEAFF. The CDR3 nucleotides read TGCGCCAGCAGCTTGGGATCTGGGGAGGCCACTGAAGCTTTCTTT.

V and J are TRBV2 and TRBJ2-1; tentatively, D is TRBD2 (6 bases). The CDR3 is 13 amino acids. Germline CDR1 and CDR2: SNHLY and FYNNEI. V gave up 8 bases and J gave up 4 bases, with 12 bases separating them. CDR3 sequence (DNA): TGTGCCAGCCGGGGGACTTTTTACAATGAGCAGTTCTTC. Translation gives CASRGTFYNEQFF. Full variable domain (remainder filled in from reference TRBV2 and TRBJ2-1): EPEVTQTPSHQVTQMGQEVILRCVPISNHLYFYWYRQILGQKVEFLVSFYNNEISEKSEIFDDQFSVERPDGSNFTLKIRSTKLEDSAMYFCASRGTFYNEQFFGPGTRLTVL.

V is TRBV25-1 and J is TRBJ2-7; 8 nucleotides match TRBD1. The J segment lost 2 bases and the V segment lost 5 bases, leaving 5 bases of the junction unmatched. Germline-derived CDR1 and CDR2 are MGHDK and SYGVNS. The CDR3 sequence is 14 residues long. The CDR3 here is CASSPWTGTYEQYF. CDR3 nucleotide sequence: TGTGCCAGCAGTCCTTGGACAGGGACCTACGAGCAGTACTTC.

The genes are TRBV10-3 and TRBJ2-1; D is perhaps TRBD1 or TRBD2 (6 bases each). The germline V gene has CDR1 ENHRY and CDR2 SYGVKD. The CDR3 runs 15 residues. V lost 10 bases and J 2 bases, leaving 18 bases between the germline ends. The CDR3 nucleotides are TGTGCCACCGGGATGGGGGGCCACCCCTACAATGAGCAGTTCTTC. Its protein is CATGMGGHPYNEQFF.

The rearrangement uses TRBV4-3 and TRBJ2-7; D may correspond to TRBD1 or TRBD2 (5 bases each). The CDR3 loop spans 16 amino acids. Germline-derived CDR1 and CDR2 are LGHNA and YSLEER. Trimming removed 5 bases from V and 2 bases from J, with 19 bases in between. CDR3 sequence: CASSKGFGTDAYEQYF. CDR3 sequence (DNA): TGCGCCAGCAGCAAGGGTTTTGGGACCGACGCCTACGAGCAGTACTTC.

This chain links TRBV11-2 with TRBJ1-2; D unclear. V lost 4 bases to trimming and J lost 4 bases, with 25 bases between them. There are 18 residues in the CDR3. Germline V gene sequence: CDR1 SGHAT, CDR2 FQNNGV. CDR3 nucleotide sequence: TGTGCCAGCAGCTCTCCCCGGCCGTCTTCGATGCAGACCTATGGCTACACCTTC. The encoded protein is CASSSPRPSSMQTYGYTF.

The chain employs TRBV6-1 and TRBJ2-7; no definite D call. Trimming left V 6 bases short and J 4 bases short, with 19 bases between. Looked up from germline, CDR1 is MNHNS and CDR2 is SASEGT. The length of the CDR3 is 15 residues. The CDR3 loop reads CASSPYPTGSYEQYF. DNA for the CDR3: TGTGCCAGCAGCCCGTACCCTACCGGCAGTTACGAGCAGTACTTC.

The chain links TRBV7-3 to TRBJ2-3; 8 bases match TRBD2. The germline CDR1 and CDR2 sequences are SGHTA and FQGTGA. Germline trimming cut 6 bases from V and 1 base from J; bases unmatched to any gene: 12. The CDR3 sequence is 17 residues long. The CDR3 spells CASSKTGTRGRTDTQYF. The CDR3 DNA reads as TGTGCCAGCAGTAAGACCGGGACTAGGGGCCGCACAGATACGCAGTATTTT.

As DNA, the CDR3 is TGTGCCAGCAGCCCTCGGACTAGCGGGAGGCGCTACGAGCAGTACTTC. Translation: CASSPRTSGRRYEQYF. The chain joins TRBV7-2 to TRBJ2-7, with 14 bases that match TRBD2. V lost 5 bases to trimming and J lost 3 bases; unmatched junction nucleotides: 6. The CDR3 length is 16 residues. From germline, CDR1 is SGHTA and CDR2 FQGNSA.

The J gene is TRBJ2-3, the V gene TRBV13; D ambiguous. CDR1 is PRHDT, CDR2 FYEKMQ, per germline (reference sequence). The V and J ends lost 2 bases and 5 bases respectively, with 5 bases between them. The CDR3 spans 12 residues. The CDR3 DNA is TGTGCCAGCAGCTTAACGCGAGATACGCAGTATTTT. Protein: CASSLTRDTQYF. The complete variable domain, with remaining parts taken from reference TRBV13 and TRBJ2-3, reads AAGVIQSPRHLIKEKRETATLKCYPIPRHDTVYWYQQGPGQDPQFLISFYEKMQSDKGSIPDRFSAQQFSDYHSELNMSSLELGDSALYFCASSLTRDTQYFGPGTRLTVL.

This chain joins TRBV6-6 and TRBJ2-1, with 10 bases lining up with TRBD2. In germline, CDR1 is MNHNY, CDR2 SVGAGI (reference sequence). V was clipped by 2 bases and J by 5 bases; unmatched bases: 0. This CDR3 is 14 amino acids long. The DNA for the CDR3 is TGTGCCAGCAGTTACCTAGCGGGGGACAATGAGCAGTTCTTC. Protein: CASSYLAGDNEQFF.

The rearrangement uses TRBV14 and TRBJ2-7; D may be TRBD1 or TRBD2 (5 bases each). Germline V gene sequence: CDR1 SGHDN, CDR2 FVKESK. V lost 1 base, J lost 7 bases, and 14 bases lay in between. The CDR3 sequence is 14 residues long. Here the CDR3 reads CASSQAGTPREQYF. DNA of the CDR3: TGTGCCAGCAGCCAAGCCGGGACGCCGAGGGAGCAGTACTTC.

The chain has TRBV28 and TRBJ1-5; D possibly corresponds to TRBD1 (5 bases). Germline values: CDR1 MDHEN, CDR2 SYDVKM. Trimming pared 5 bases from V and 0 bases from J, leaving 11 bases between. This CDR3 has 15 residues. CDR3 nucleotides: TGTGCCAGCAGTACAGGCGGGGGTAGCAATCAGCCCCAGCATTTT. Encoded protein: CASSTGGGSNQPQHF.

CDR3 DNA: TGTGCCAGCAGCGTAGATCAGGGGAAGACTGGAAACACCATATATTTT. This translates into CASSVDQGKTGNTIYF. The chain employs TRBV9 and TRBJ1-3; TRBD1 is a possible D gene (6 bases). CDR3 length: 16 amino acids. The V gene's germline CDR1 is SGDLS and CDR2 YYNGEE. V was cut by 0 bases and J by 2 bases, with 12 bases left in between.

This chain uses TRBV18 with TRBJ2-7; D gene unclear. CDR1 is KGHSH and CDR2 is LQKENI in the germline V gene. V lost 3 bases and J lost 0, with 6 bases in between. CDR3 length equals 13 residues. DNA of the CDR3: TGTGCCAGCTCACCGCTGGACTCCTACGAGCAGTACTTC. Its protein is CASSPLDSYEQYF. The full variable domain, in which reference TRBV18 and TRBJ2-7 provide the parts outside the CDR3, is NAGVMQNPRHLVRRRGQEARLRCSPMKGHSHVYWYRQLPEEGLKFMVYLQKENIIDESGMPKERFSAEFPKEGPSILRIQQVVRGDSAAYFCASSPLDSYEQYFGPGTRLTVT.

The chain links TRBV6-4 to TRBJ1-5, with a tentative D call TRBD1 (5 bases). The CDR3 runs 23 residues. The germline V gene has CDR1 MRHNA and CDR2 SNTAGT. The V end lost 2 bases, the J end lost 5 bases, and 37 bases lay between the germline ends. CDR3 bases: TGTGCCAGCAGTGACATCTCTACACCCCCCGGGACTTGGGGCGGCAGATTCCATCAGCCCCAGCATTTT. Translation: CASSDISTPPGTWGGRFHQPQHF.